These 14 T cell receptor beta chains share one sample of origin, sequenced in a study of response to subunit inactivated influenza vaccine. TCRdb ran MiXCR on the RT-PCR reads and lists one entry per CDR3 protein. The sample includes almost 250,000 distinct CDR3 sequences, 9.5% to 15% of them seen just once. The sequencing here drew on non-naive T cells sorted from PBMCs, taken roughly 15 days before vaccination. The receptors stem from a man aged 45-65 years who received an inactivated influenza vaccine.

This clonotype was counted between two and nine times. The V call is TRBV18, the J call TRBJ2-7, with D tentatively TRBD2 (6 bases). CDR3 length: 17 residues. The germline gives CDR1 KGHSH, CDR2 LQKENI. Trimming took off 6 bases at V and 7 bases at J, with 28 bases between the two ends. The CDR3 reads CASSPGTGGAPYGEQYF. The DNA for the CDR3 is TGTGCCAGCTCCCCCGGCACCGGAGGGGCTCCCTACGGAGAGCAGTACTTC.

The V gene is TRBV12-3 or TRBV12-4, the J gene TRBJ1-2, with a tentative D call TRBD1 (5 bases). V lost 3 bases and J lost 8, with 13 bases in between. The CDR3 covers 13 residues. CDR3 sequence reads: CASSFEGKRGYTF. The CDR3 DNA sequence: TGTGCCAGCAGTTTTGAGGGGAAGCGCGGCTACACCTTC.

The chain couples TRBV4-2 to TRBJ1-5; D gene unclear. Germline-derived CDR1 and CDR2 are LGHNA and YNFKEQ. Trimming took 4 bases from V and 3 from J, leaving 13 bases between them. The CDR3 loop spans 15 amino acids. CDR3 loop: CASSPPGRLNQPQHF. The DNA for the CDR3 is TGTGCCAGCAGCCCCCCCGGTAGGCTCAATCAGCCCCAGCATTTT.

This clonotype was counted ten times or more. V usage is TRBV5-6 and J usage is TRBJ2-7; D gene ambiguous. Trimming shortened V by 4 bases and J by 5 bases, and 10 bases separated the two germline ends. Germline V gene sequence: CDR1 SGHDT, CDR2 YYEEEE. This CDR3 comprises 12 residues. In DNA, the CDR3 is TGTGCCAGCAGCAAACCCGCCCACGAGCAGTACTTC. Residues: CASSKPAHEQYF.

This clonotype was seen only a few times. The chain employs TRBV7-9 and TRBJ2-7; TRBD2 agrees at 7 bases. V lost 5 bases, J lost 6 bases, and 10 bases stayed unmatched. The length of the CDR3 is 14 residues. Germline loops: CDR1 SEHNR, CDR2 FQNEAQ (reference sequence). The CDR3 DNA reads TGTGCCAGCAGCCCTCTGGGGGGGAAGGGCGAGCAGTACTTC. It translates to CASSPLGGKGEQYF. Complete variable domain (other parts from reference TRBV7-9 and TRBJ2-7): DTGVSQNPRHKITKRGQNVTFRCDPISEHNRLYWYRQTLGQGPEFLTYFQNEAQLEKSRLLSDRFSAERPKGSFSTLEIQRTEQGDSAMYLCASSPLGGKGEQYFGPGTRLTVT.

This clonotype was counted only a few times. The J gene is TRBJ2-4, the V gene TRBV2; a weak D match, TRBD1 (6 bases). This CDR3 has 15 amino acids. CDR1 and CDR2 from the germline V gene are SNHLY and FYNNEI. V lost 6 bases and J lost 0, with 12 bases in between. DNA of the CDR3: TGTGCCAGCAGCAAACAGGGCCTAGCCAAAAACATTCAGTACTTC. It is translated as CASSKQGLAKNIQYF.

The table lists this clonotype with many counts. Mismatch with germline at one junction end may stem from a read error. V and J are TRBV6-2 or TRBV6-3 and TRBJ1-4; 9 bases line up with TRBD1. The CDR3 is made up of 14 amino acids. CDR1 is MNHEY, CDR2 SVGEGT, per germline. Written as DNA, the CDR3 is TGTGCCAGCAGGACTCGGGACAGGGATGAAAGACTGTTTTTT. As protein: CASRTRDRDERLFF.

The chain links TRBV12-3 or TRBV12-4 to TRBJ2-7; D is unresolved. Trimming left V 6 bases short and J 6 bases short, with 15 bases between. CDR3 length: 13 amino acids. The CDR3, as DNA: TGTGCCAGCAGCCGAGGACCGGCAGGCGAGCAGTACTTC. It encodes CASSRGPAGEQYF.

A remark on this clonotype: A much larger clone is a single base away; this may be a read error. This chain uses TRBV7-9 with TRBJ2-1; D is ambiguous. There are 11 residues in the CDR3. Trimming stripped 5 bases from V and 11 bases from J, with 10 bases between. Looked up from germline, CDR1 is SEHNR and CDR2 is FQNEAQ (reference sequence). CDR3 sequence reads: CASSEGNKQFF. The CDR3 bases are TGTGCCAGCAGCGAAGGGAACAAGCAGTTCTTC. Based on the CDR3 plus reference TRBV7-9 and TRBJ2-1, the full variable domain is DTGVSQNPRHKITKRGQNVTFRCDPISEHNRLYWYRQTLGQGPEFLTYFQNEAQLEKSRLLSDRFSAERPKGSFSTLEIQRTEQGDSAMYLCASSEGNKQFFGPGTRLTVL.

The sample holds a few counts of this clonotype. V and J are TRBV6-5 and TRBJ2-5, with 9 nucleotides matching TRBD2. CDR1 and CDR2 from the germline V gene are MNHEY and SVGAGI. Unmatched junction bases numbered 4, after V lost 4 bases and J lost 4 bases. This CDR3 spans 14 amino acids. In nucleotides, the CDR3 is TGTGCCAGCAGTTCGCAGACTAGCGGAGAGACCCAGTACTTC. Translating gives CASSSQTSGETQYF.

This clonotype appeared a few times. This chain connects TRBV18 to TRBJ2-1, with D unclear. The V gene lost 2 bases and the J gene lost 6 bases, with 8 bases spanning the gap. The CDR3 sequence is 13 residues long. In germline, CDR1 is KGHSH, CDR2 LQKENI. This CDR3 reads CASSPGPSNEQFF. The CDR3 DNA follows: TGTGCCAGCTCACCAGGACCTAGCAATGAGCAGTTCTTC.

Only a few counts were recorded for this clonotype. CDR3 sequence (DNA): TGTGCCAGCAGAAGGGCCGAAGGCACAGATACGCAGTATTTT. It codes for CASRRAEGTDTQYF. This sequence joins TRBV2 and TRBJ2-3; D gene ambiguous. The CDR3 spans 14 residues. Trimming shortened V by 6 bases and J by 1 base, and 11 bases separated the two germline ends. Germline CDR1 SNHLY, CDR2 FYNNEI.

This clonotype was observed many times. CDR3 DNA sequence: TGTGCCAGCAGCCCCAGGACAGGGGGCCAAGAGACCCAGTACTTC. Protein: CASSPRTGGQETQYF. The chain uses TRBV7-9 and TRBJ2-5, with 10 bases identical to TRBD1. This CDR3 has 15 residues. Germline values: CDR1 SEHNR, CDR2 FQNEAQ (reference sequence). V shed 5 bases and J 1 base; nucleotides not matched to a gene: 4.

This clonotype came up many times. V is TRBV5-1 and J is TRBJ1-1; TRBD1 agrees at 8 bases. Germline lookup yields CDR1 SGHRS and CDR2 YFSETQ. CDR3 length equals 14 residues. J lost 3 bases, V lost 6 bases, and 7 bases had no gene match. The CDR3, as DNA: TGCGCCAGCAAACAGGGGGTTGGAGACACTGAAGCTTTCTTT. This translates into CASKQGVGDTEAFF.